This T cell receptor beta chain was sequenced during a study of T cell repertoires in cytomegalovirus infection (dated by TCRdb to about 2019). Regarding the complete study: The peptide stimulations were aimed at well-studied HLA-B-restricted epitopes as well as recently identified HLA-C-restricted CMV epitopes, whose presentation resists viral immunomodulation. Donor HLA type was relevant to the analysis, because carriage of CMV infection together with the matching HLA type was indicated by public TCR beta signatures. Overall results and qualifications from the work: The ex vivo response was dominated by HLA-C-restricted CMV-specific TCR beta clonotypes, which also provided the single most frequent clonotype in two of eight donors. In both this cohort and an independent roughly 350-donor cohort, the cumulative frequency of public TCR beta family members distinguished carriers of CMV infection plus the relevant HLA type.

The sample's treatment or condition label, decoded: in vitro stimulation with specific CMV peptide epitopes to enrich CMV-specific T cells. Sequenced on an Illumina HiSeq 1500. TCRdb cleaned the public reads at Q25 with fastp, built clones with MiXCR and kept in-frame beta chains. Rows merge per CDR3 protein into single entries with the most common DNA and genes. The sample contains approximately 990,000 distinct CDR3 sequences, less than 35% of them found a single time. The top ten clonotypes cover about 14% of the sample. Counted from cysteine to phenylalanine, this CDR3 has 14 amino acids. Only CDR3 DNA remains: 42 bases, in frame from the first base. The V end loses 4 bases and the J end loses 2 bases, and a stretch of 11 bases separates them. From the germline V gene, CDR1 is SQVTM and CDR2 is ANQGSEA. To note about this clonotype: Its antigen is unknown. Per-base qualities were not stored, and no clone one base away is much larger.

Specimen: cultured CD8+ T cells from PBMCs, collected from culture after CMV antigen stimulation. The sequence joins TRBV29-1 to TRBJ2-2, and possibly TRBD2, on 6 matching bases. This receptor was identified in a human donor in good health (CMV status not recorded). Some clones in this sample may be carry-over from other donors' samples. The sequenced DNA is TGCAGCGTTGTGGGGACTTCCAACACCGGGGAGCTGTTTTTT. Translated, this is CSVVGTSNTGELFF.